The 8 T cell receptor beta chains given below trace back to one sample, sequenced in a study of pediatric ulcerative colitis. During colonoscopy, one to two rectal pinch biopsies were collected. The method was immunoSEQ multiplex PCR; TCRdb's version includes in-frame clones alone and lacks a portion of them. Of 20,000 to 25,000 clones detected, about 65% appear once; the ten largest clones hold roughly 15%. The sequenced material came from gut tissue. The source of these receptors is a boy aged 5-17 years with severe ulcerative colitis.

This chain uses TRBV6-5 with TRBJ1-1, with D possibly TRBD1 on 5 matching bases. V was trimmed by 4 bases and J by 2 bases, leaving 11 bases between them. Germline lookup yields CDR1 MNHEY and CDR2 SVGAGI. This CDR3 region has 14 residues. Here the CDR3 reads CASSSQGFNTEAFF. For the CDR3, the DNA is TGTGCCAGCAGTTCTCAGGGTTTTAACACTGAAGCTTTCTTT.

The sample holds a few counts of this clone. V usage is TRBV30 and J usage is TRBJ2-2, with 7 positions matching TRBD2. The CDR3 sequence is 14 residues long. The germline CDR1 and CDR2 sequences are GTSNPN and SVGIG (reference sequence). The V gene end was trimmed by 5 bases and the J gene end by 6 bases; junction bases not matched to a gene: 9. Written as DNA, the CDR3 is TGTGCCTGGTCGAGAGGGAGGGGCGCCGGGGAGCTGTTTTTT. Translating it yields CAWSRGRGAGELFF.

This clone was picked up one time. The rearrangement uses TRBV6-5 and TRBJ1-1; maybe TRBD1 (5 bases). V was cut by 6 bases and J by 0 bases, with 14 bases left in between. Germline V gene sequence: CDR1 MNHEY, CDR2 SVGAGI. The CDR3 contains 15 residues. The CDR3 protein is CASRKTANLNTEAFF. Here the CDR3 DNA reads TGTGCCAGCAGAAAGACAGCGAACCTGAACACTGAAGCTTTCTTT.

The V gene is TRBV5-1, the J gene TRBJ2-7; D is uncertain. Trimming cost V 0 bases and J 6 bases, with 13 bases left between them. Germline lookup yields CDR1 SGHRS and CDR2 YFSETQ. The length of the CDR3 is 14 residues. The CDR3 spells CASSLASGNSEQYF. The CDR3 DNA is TGCGCCAGCAGCTTGGCAAGTGGGAATTCCGAGCAGTACTTC.

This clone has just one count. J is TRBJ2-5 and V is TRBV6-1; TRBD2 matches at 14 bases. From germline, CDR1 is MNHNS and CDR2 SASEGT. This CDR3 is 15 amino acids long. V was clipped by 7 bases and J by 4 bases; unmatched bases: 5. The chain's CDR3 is CASTAGTSGGETQYF. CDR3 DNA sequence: TGTGCCAGCACCGCTGGGACTAGCGGGGGAGAGACCCAGTACTTC.

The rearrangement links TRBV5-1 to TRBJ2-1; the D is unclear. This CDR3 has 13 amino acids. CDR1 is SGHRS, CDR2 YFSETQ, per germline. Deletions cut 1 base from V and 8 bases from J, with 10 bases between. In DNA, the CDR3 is TGCGCCAGCAGCTTGTTGCTGGGGTATGAGCAGTTCTTC. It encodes CASSLLLGYEQFF.

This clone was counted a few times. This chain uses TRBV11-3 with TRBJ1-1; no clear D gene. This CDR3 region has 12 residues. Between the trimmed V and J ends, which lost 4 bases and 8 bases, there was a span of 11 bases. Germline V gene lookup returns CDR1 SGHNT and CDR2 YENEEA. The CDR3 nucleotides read TGTGCCAGCAGCTCGGTTCCGGACGAAGCTTTCTTT. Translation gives CASSSVPDEAFF. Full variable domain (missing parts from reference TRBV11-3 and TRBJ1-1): EAGVVQSPRYKIIEKKQPVAFWCNPISGHNTLYWYLQNLGQGPELLIRYENEEAVDDSQLPKDRFSAERLKGVDSTLKIQPAELGDSAVYLCASSSVPDEAFFGQGTRLTVV.

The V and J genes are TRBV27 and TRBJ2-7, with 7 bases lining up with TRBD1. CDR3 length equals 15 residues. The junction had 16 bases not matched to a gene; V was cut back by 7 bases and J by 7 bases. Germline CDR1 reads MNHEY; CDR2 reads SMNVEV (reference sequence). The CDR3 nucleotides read TGTGCCAGCACCAGGGGGACGGATGGGGTCGGGGAGCAGTACTTC. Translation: CASTRGTDGVGEQYF.